The present T cell receptor beta chain was sequenced within a study of cytomegalovirus exposure and HLA in healthy donors. Study background: In a previous analysis, around 120 million unique TCR beta sequences were found from roughly 180 million T cells. Regarding the study as a whole: The study labeled more than 150 TCR beta chains cytomegalovirus-associated.

60 Vbeta and 13 Jbeta primers were used in PCR. Measured with immunoSEQ multiplex PCR; TCRdb has only the in-frame clones, and not every one. This sample's clone table lists some 39,000 clones. The germline V gene encodes CDR1 SGHRS and CDR2 YFSETQ. The CDR3 has 15 residues. The V gene lost 0 bases and the J gene lost 6 bases, with 13 bases spanning the gap. To note about this clone: Its target is unknown.

The sequencing sample was made of PBMCs. V and J are TRBV5-1 and TRBJ1-5; possible D gene TRBD1, 6 bases. The source is a male donor in good health and CMV-seronegative. DNA of the CDR3: TGCGCCAGCAGCTTGGTTTCAGGGGCCACTCAGCCCCAGCATTTT. Translated: CASSLVSGATQPQHF.